This TCR beta chain was recovered during a study of control samples from healthy donors and cancer patients. This clone has only one observation. The repertoire was sequenced with immunoSEQ multiplex PCR; TCRdb's copy has only in-frame clones and lacks some. The table shows about 170,000 clones, with about 90% occurring only once. V shed 3 bases and J shed 2 bases, with 13 bases lying between them. CDR1 is DFQATT and CDR2 is SNEGSKA in the germline V gene (reference sequence). CDR3 size: 14 residues. This receptor was identified in a woman aged 25 to 39 in good health. This chain uses TRBV20-1 with TRBJ1-1; the D gene is possibly TRBD1 (6 bases). The material sequenced was blood. The CDR3 coding sequence is TGCAGTGCTAGTTTCGGGGGGGGCAACACTGAAGCTTTCTTT. This sequence encodes CSASFGGGNTEAFF.